What follows are 21 T cell receptor beta chains derived from one specimen sequenced in a study of T cell changes during pregnancy in multiple sclerosis. Only in-frame clones appear in the TCRdb table, and some are missing; sequencing was by immunoSEQ multiplex PCR. The profile shows about 77,000 clones, 90% to 95% of them singletons. This specimen consisted of peripheral blood, obtained after pregnancy. All receptors derive from a female donor in good health, enrolled as a control in a pregnancy study.

V usage is TRBV5-8 and J usage is TRBJ1-2, with no clear D. The germline V gene has CDR1 SGHTS and CDR2 YDEGEE. The V end was cut by 7 bases, the J end by 8 bases, with 15 bases between. The CDR3 sequence is 12 residues long. CDR3 amino acids: CASGRLRSGYTF. The CDR3 DNA reads TGTGCCAGCGGCAGGCTAAGAAGCGGCTACACCTTC. The complete variable domain, with remaining parts taken from reference TRBV5-8 and TRBJ1-2, reads EAGVTQSPTHLIKTRGQQATLRCSPISGHTSVYWYQQALGLGLQFLLWYDEGEERNRGNFPPRFSGRQFPNYSSELNVNALELEDSALYLCASGRLRSGYTFGSGTRLTVV.

The chain uses TRBV2 and TRBJ2-3, with 7 bases lining up with TRBD2. J gave up 0 bases and V 6 bases, and 6 bases lay outside the gene matches. Germline-derived CDR1 and CDR2 are SNHLY and FYNNEI. CDR3 length: 15 amino acids. The CDR3: CASRNRDYSTDTQYF. DNA for the CDR3: TGTGCCAGCAGGAACCGGGACTATAGCACAGATACGCAGTATTTT. Drawing the rest from reference TRBV2 and TRBJ2-3, the complete variable domain is EPEVTQTPSHQVTQMGQEVILRCVPISNHLYFYWYRQILGQKVEFLVSFYNNEISEKSEIFDDQFSVERPDGSNFTLKIRSTKLEDSAMYFCASRNRDYSTDTQYFGPGTRLTVL.

The chain employs TRBV6-5 and TRBJ1-2; TRBD1 might be the D (6 bases). The CDR3 is made up of 13 amino acids. Per germline, CDR1 MNHEY and CDR2 SVGAGI. V was trimmed by 2 bases and J by 8 bases, leaving 12 bases between them. The DNA for the CDR3 is TGTGCCAGCAGTTACAAACAGGGTGTGGGCTACACCTTC. It encodes CASSYKQGVGYTF.

The chain joins TRBV6-4 to TRBJ2-2, with TRBD1 matching 7 bases. CDR1 MRHNA and CDR2 SNTAGT come from the germline V gene. Trimming removed 2 bases from V and 3 bases from J; junction bases left unmatched: 0. The CDR3 totals 14 residues. The CDR3 sequence is CASSDGQDTGELFF. The CDR3 nucleotides are TGTGCCAGCAGTGACGGACAGGACACCGGGGAGCTGTTTTTT.

The chain combines TRBV5-4 with TRBJ1-5; 8 bases are a match to TRBD1. With 0 bases clipped from V and 5 bases from J, the junction kept 4 bases outside the gene matches. CDR3 length: 15 amino acids. Germline V gene lookup returns CDR1 SGHNT and CDR2 YYREEE (reference sequence). As DNA, the CDR3 is TGTGCCAGCAGCTTGGGGGCAGGGGGCGATCAGCCCCAGCATTTT. Protein product: CASSLGAGGDQPQHF.

This clone was recorded once. The V gene is TRBV2, the J gene TRBJ2-7; D perhaps matches TRBD1 (5 bases). Germline CDR1 reads SNHLY; CDR2 reads FYNNEI. The ends were cut back, 4 bases at V and 4 bases at J, with 8 bases in the middle. The CDR3 extends over 12 amino acids. The CDR3 spells CASSGGSYEQYF. The CDR3 bases are TGTGCCAGCAGTGGGGGCAGTTACGAGCAGTACTTC. The full variable domain, with the rest looked up from reference TRBV2 and TRBJ2-7, is EPEVTQTPSHQVTQMGQEVILRCVPISNHLYFYWYRQILGQKVEFLVSFYNNEISEKSEIFDDQFSVERPDGSNFTLKIRSTKLEDSAMYFCASSGGSYEQYFGPGTRLTVT.

The chain couples TRBV4-3 to TRBJ2-1, with D unresolved. The CDR3 is 15 amino acids. Germline assignment: CDR1 LGHNA and CDR2 YSLEER. Between the trimmed V and J ends, which lost 2 bases and 9 bases, there was a span of 17 bases. The CDR3 DNA reads TGCGCCAGCAGCCAATTCCGATCTGACTTACGTGAGCAGTTCTTC. It codes for CASSQFRSDLREQFF.

V and J are TRBV15 and TRBJ1-2; D gene uncertain. Germline CDR1 and CDR2: LNHNV and YYDKDF (reference sequence). The CDR3 runs to 13 residues. V lost 5 bases and J 0 bases, leaving 7 bases between the germline ends. CDR3 loop: CATSSRANYGYTF. In nucleotides, the CDR3 is TGTGCCACCAGCTCACGAGCTAACTATGGCTACACCTTC.

With respect to this clone: Its ends do not fully match the called genes, so a read error is possible. The chain combines TRBV7-7 with TRBJ2-2, with 7 bases matching TRBD1. The CDR3 is 14 amino acids. Germline CDR1 SSHAT, CDR2 FNYEAQ (reference sequence). The CDR3 reads CASSTDRVGGELFF. The DNA of the CDR3 is TGTGCTAGCAGCACCGACAGGGTTGGCGGGGAGCTGTTTTTT.

The chain combines TRBV27 with TRBJ2-3; TRBD1 aligns across 12 bases. The CDR3 loop spans 15 amino acids. In germline, CDR1 is MNHEY, CDR2 SMNVEV (reference sequence). V lost 3 bases and J lost 5; bases outside the gene matches: 3. CDR3 in DNA: TGTGCCAGCAGTTTCCGGGACAGGGGGCGAGATACGCAGTATTTT. This translates into CASSFRDRGRDTQYF.

The J gene is TRBJ2-1, the V gene TRBV7-9; D might be TRBD2 (6 bases). Trimming took 6 bases from V and 7 from J, leaving 13 bases between them. CDR1 and CDR2 from the germline V gene are SEHNR and FQNEAQ (reference sequence). The CDR3 consists of 13 residues. As DNA, the CDR3 is TGTGCCAGCAGAAGGACTACCGGGAATGAGCAGTTCTTC. Encoded protein: CASRRTTGNEQFF.

This chain connects TRBV28 to TRBJ2-7; 8 bases agree with TRBD1. The CDR3 consists of 17 residues. V was clipped by 6 bases and J by 4 bases; unmatched bases: 17. CDR1 is MDHEN, CDR2 SYDVKM, per germline. The CDR3 region is CASSRPDRTGSGYEQYF. For the CDR3, the DNA is TGTGCCAGCAGCCGGCCCGACAGGACAGGGTCGGGATACGAGCAGTACTTC.

V gene TRBV27 combines with J gene TRBJ1-3; D possibly corresponds to TRBD1 (5 bases). Germline V CDR1 and CDR2: MNHEY, SMNVEV (reference sequence). Trimming removed 7 bases at V and 0 bases at J, with 10 bases between. CDR3 length: 14 amino acids. The CDR3 spells CASKGLSSGNTIYF. The CDR3 nucleotides are TGTGCCAGCAAGGGACTGAGCTCTGGAAACACCATATATTTT.

The chain has TRBV7-9 and TRBJ2-2, with 9 nucleotides matching TRBD2. V lost 4 bases, J lost 7 bases, and 7 bases stayed unmatched. Germline lookup yields CDR1 SEHNR and CDR2 FQNEAQ (reference sequence). The CDR3 totals 15 residues. The CDR3 is CASSSRGGENGELFF. CDR3 nucleotide sequence: TGTGCCAGCAGCTCGCGGGGGGGCGAAAACGGGGAGCTGTTTTTT.

V gene TRBV27 combines with J gene TRBJ2-1; TRBD2 aligns across 7 bases. The germline V gene encodes CDR1 MNHEY and CDR2 SMNVEV (reference sequence). The CDR3 covers 15 residues. The V and J ends lost 3 bases and 6 bases, in that order; junction bases with no gene match: 8. This chain's CDR3 is CASSFQAGRINEQFF. The CDR3 DNA reads as TGTGCCAGCAGTTTTCAAGCGGGACGGATCAATGAGCAGTTCTTC.

V and J are TRBV11-1 and TRBJ1-5; no firm D call. The CDR3 covers 13 residues. Trimming shortened V by 1 base and J by 6 bases, and 7 bases separated the two germline ends. Germline lookup yields CDR1 SGHAT and CDR2 FQDESV (reference sequence). The CDR3 here is CASSLEEGQPQHF. The CDR3 region has the DNA TGTGCCAGCAGCTTAGAGGAGGGTCAGCCCCAGCATTTT. The variable domain in full, with the rest retrieved from reference TRBV11-1 and TRBJ1-5, is EAEVAQSPRYKITEKSQAVAFWCDPISGHATLYWYRQILGQGPELLVQFQDESVVDDSQLPKDRFSAERLKGVDSTLKIQPAELGDSAMYLCASSLEEGQPQHFGDGTRLSIL.

The chain couples TRBV5-1 to TRBJ2-5; tentative D call: TRBD2 (5 bases). This CDR3 is 16 amino acids long. The ends were cut back, 7 bases at V and 1 base at J, with 20 bases in the middle. Germline V gives CDR1 SGHRS, CDR2 YFSETQ. CDR3 loop: CASERTFTGSQETQYF. The CDR3 region has the DNA TGCGCCAGCGAGCGGACTTTCACGGGGAGCCAAGAGACCCAGTACTTC.

This chain links TRBV30 with TRBJ1-1; D possibly corresponds to TRBD1 (5 bases). Germline values: CDR1 GTSNPN, CDR2 SVGIG (reference sequence). The CDR3 covers 14 residues. Trimming pared 0 bases from V and 0 bases from J, leaving 8 bases between. CDR3 amino acids: CAWSVTGLNTEAFF. DNA for the CDR3: TGTGCCTGGAGTGTTACAGGACTGAACACTGAAGCTTTCTTT. Looking up the rest from reference TRBV30 and TRBJ1-1 gives the full variable domain: SQTIHQWPATLVQPVGSPLSLECTVEGTSNPNLYWYRQAAGRGLQLLFYSVGIGQISSEVPQNLSASRPQDRQFILSSKKLLLSDSGFYLCAWSVTGLNTEAFFGQGTRLTVV.

The chain couples TRBV18 to TRBJ2-7; 9 nucleotides line up with TRBD1. Germline CDR1 is KGHSH and CDR2 is LQKENI. The CDR3 has 15 residues. The J segment lost 0 bases and the V segment lost 3 bases, leaving 3 bases of the junction unmatched. The CDR3 here is CASSPGTGSSYEQYF. The CDR3 DNA reads TGTGCCAGCTCACCCGGGACAGGGAGCTCCTACGAGCAGTACTTC.

The V call is TRBV4-3, the J call TRBJ2-2; 8 nucleotides agree with TRBD2. V shed 1 base and J 7 bases; nucleotides not matched to a gene: 2. This CDR3 region has 14 residues. The germline V gene encodes CDR1 LGHNA and CDR2 YSLEER. Written as DNA, the CDR3 is TGCGCCAGCAGCCAAGTTCGGGGGGGCGGGGAGCTGTTTTTT. It specifies CASSQVRGGGELFF.

This chain connects TRBV28 to TRBJ2-7; a possible D gene is TRBD1 (6 bases). The CDR3 has 15 residues. V was trimmed by 6 bases and J by 1 base, leaving 16 bases between them. Looked up from germline, CDR1 is MDHEN and CDR2 is SYDVKM. The CDR3 region has the DNA TGTGCCAGCAGCTCAGGGGCGGGCGATTCCTACGAGCAGTACTTC. Amino acid sequence: CASSSGAGDSYEQYF.